This T cell receptor beta chain was documented in a study of cytomegalovirus exposure and HLA in healthy donors. Study details: It was reported in a later analysis that the same platform had been used for the 90 to 150 validation repertoires as for the 666 first-cohort repertoires.

There are 14 residues in the CDR3. The germline CDR1 and CDR2 sequences are SGHRS and YFSETQ. Losses at the gene ends were 4 bases for V and 7 bases for J; bases not matched to a gene: 7. The validation cohort, a group of some 120 subjects, included the donors and was separate from the roughly 720-subject first cohort. This table comes from immunoSEQ multiplex PCR, and its TCRdb copy is limited to in-frame clones, with some not included. This repertoire shows 200,000 or so clones, more than 65% found once; its top ten account for about an eighth. Specimen: PBMCs. The chain carries TRBV5-1 and TRBJ1-2, with TRBD1 matching over 10 bases. This TCR was sampled from a woman aged 25 to 39 in good health and CMV-seropositive. For the CDR3, the DNA is TGCGCCAGCAGCGCCGGGACAGGGGAAGGTGGCTACACCTTC. This sequence encodes CASSAGTGEGGYTF.